One sample yielded the 24 T cell receptor beta chains listed below, sequenced in a study of T cell repertoires in cytomegalovirus infection. MiXCR, applied by TCRdb to the reads, yields one record per CDR3 protein. In the table there are 230,000 or so distinct CDR3 sequences, about 17% of which are singletons. Material for sequencing was CD8+ T cells from PBMCs. The receptors were sampled from a human donor in good health (CMV status not recorded). Some clones in this sample may be carry-over from other donors' samples.

This clonotype was counted ten times or more. The chain combines TRBV12-3 or TRBV12-4 with TRBJ2-3; possible D gene TRBD2, 6 bases. The CDR3 runs 14 residues. V gave up 3 bases and J gave up 11 bases, with 18 bases separating them. The CDR3 region has the DNA TGTGCCAGCAGTTTTAACCCGGGAGCGATTGAGCAGTATTTT. As protein: CASSFNPGAIEQYF.

This clonotype came up many times. The V call is TRBV7-9, the J call TRBJ2-7; D uncertain. Germline V lookup: CDR1 SEHNR, CDR2 FQNEAQ (reference sequence). This CDR3 spans 12 amino acids. The V end was cut by 2 bases, the J end by 9 bases, with 11 bases between. The DNA for the CDR3 is TGTGCCAGCAGCTTAATCGCGGCAAGGCAGTACTTC. This sequence encodes CASSLIAARQYF.

This clonotype was seen a few times. This chain links TRBV13 with TRBJ2-7; weak D call: TRBD2 (5 bases). Trimming removed 4 bases from V and 3 bases from J, with 10 bases in between. Germline V CDR1 and CDR2: PRHDT, FYEKMQ (reference sequence). The CDR3 is 13 amino acids. CDR3 loop: CASSSRLNYEQYF. The CDR3 DNA reads TGTGCCAGCAGCTCAAGACTAAACTACGAGCAGTACTTC.

This clonotype occurred many times. This sequence joins TRBV7-8 and TRBJ1-1; 11 nucleotides match TRBD1. CDR1 and CDR2 (germline): SGHVS, FQNEAQ. The V gene end was trimmed by 5 bases and the J gene end by 0 bases; junction bases not matched to a gene: 11. This CDR3 region has 18 residues. The CDR3 DNA sequence: TGTGCCAGCAGCCACCCAGGGACAGGGGGGCGGCTGAACACTGAAGCTTTCTTT. This gives the protein CASSHPGTGGRLNTEAFF.

In this sample, this clonotype turned up many times. The chain is built from TRBV20-1 and TRBJ2-7; D is unresolved. Germline assignment: CDR1 DFQATT and CDR2 SNEGSKA (reference sequence). V shed 1 base and J shed 3 bases, with 13 bases lying between them. The CDR3 is made up of 14 amino acids. The CDR3: CSARGLGLSYEQYF. CDR3 DNA: TGCAGTGCTAGAGGGTTAGGTTTAAGCTACGAGCAGTACTTC.

The chain joins TRBV4-1 to TRBJ2-5; D may be TRBD2 (6 bases). The ends were cut back, 1 base at V and 5 bases at J, with 8 bases in the middle. The CDR3 is 13 amino acids. Germline V lookup: CDR1 MGHRA, CDR2 YSYEKL. The CDR3 sequence: CASSQGRVETQYF. In DNA form, the CDR3 reads TGCGCCAGCAGCCAAGGGAGGGTGGAGACCCAGTACTTC.

The table lists this clonotype with a few counts. V is TRBV27 and J is TRBJ1-2; 9 bases match TRBD1. Germline V CDR1 and CDR2: MNHEY, SMNVEV (reference sequence). This CDR3 comprises 14 residues. The trim removed 4 bases at V and 4 bases at J, leaving 4 bases unmatched. In DNA, the CDR3 is TGTGCCAGCAGTTCTGGACAGGGGAGCTATGGCTACACCTTC. Translation gives CASSSGQGSYGYTF.

The chain employs TRBV11-1 and TRBJ2-5, with D uncertain. The germline CDR1 and CDR2 sequences are SGHAT and FQDESV (reference sequence). The CDR3 contains 13 residues. Trimming took off 7 bases at V and 3 bases at J, with 12 bases between the two ends. In nucleotides, the CDR3 is TGTGCCAGCAAGTTGGAAAATGAAGAGACCCAGTACTTC. Translated: CASKLENEETQYF.

This chain joins TRBV27 and TRBJ1-5; no firm D call. Trimming pared 6 bases from V and 4 bases from J, leaving 10 bases between. Germline V CDR1 and CDR2: MNHEY, SMNVEV (reference sequence). The CDR3 loop spans 13 amino acids. The CDR3 sequence: CASSHTPNQPQHF. The CDR3 DNA reads as TGTGCCAGCAGCCACACCCCTAATCAGCCCCAGCATTTT.

This clonotype was seen only a few times. The rearrangement links TRBV20-1 to TRBJ2-7; D is possibly TRBD1 (6 bases). V gave up 5 bases and J gave up 6 bases, with 14 bases separating them. Germline values: CDR1 DFQATT, CDR2 SNEGSKA (reference sequence). The length of the CDR3 is 12 residues. The CDR3: CSASPRGREQYF. Written as DNA, the CDR3 is TGCAGTGCTTCCCCCAGGGGACGCGAGCAGTACTTC.

In its sample, this clonotype was seen a few times. The chain links TRBV11-2 to TRBJ1-1, with a possible D match to TRBD1 (5 bases). Trimming pared 5 bases from V and 7 bases from J, leaving 11 bases between. Per the germline V gene, CDR1 is SGHAT and CDR2 is FQNNGV. This CDR3 is built from 12 residues. The CDR3 here is CASSTQGVEAFF. CDR3 bases: TGTGCCAGCAGCACCCAGGGTGTTGAAGCTTTCTTT. Using reference TRBV11-2 and TRBJ1-1 for the parts outside the CDR3, the full variable domain is EAGVAQSPRYKIIEKRQSVAFWCNPISGHATLYWYQQILGQGPKLLIQFQNNGVVDDSQLPKDRFSAERLKGVDSTLKIQPAKLEDSAVYLCASSTQGVEAFFGQGTRLTVV.

The chain has TRBV6-1 and TRBJ2-2; D possibly corresponds to TRBD1 (6 bases). V lost 6 bases and J 0 bases, leaving 14 bases between the germline ends. Germline V gives CDR1 MNHNS, CDR2 SASEGT. The CDR3 is made up of 16 amino acids. The CDR3 is CASSWYGTTNTGELFF. The CDR3 coding sequence is TGTGCCAGCAGCTGGTACGGGACAACGAACACCGGGGAGCTGTTTTTT.

This clonotype was detected a few times. The chain carries TRBV14 and TRBJ2-7; the D gene is possibly TRBD1 (5 bases). The germline V gene encodes CDR1 SGHDN and CDR2 FVKESK. The V end was cut by 4 bases, the J end by 3 bases, with 22 bases between. The CDR3 sequence is 17 residues long. CDR3 region: CASSPSSWAGQFYEQYF. The DNA of the CDR3 is TGTGCCAGCAGCCCCTCTAGTTGGGCAGGACAATTCTACGAGCAGTACTTC.

V is TRBV7-9 and J is TRBJ1-2; no reliable D call. The CDR3 is 13 residues long. V lost 3 bases to trimming and J lost 4 bases, with 9 bases between them. Germline CDR1 SEHNR, CDR2 FQNEAQ (reference sequence). The CDR3 here is CASSFDGFYGYTF. CDR3 DNA sequence: TGTGCCAGCAGCTTTGACGGATTCTATGGCTACACCTTC.

This clonotype was counted many times. V usage is TRBV7-9 and J usage is TRBJ2-2; 9 positions match TRBD1. V shed 5 bases and J 0 bases; nucleotides not matched to a gene: 4. CDR3 length equals 16 residues. Germline CDR1 SEHNR, CDR2 FQNEAQ (reference sequence). CDR3 loop: CASSLWTGANTGELFF. The CDR3 nucleotides are TGTGCCAGCAGCCTCTGGACAGGGGCGAACACCGGGGAGCTGTTTTTT.

This clonotype was observed at least ten times. V is TRBV6-2 or TRBV6-3 and J is TRBJ2-3; possibly TRBD2 for D (5 bases). V was clipped by 6 bases and J by 4 bases, with 17 bases between them. This CDR3 region has 15 residues. Germline CDR1 and CDR2: MNHEY and SVGEGT. The CDR3 protein is CASRHGPSRADTQYF. As DNA, the CDR3 is TGTGCCAGCAGACACGGGCCTAGCCGAGCAGATACGCAGTATTTT.

This clonotype was seen at least ten times. The chain recombines TRBV7-2 with TRBJ2-1; D gene unclear. Germline CDR1 is SGHTA and CDR2 is FQGNSA. The CDR3 runs 14 residues. V dropped 1 base and J dropped 10 bases, with 14 bases sitting between them. The CDR3 protein is CASSLVPLSGEQFF. The CDR3 nucleotides are TGTGCCAGCAGCTTAGTTCCACTCTCCGGGGAGCAGTTCTTC.

V gene TRBV4-1 combines with J gene TRBJ2-1; 9 bases align to TRBD1. V lost 8 bases, J lost 6 bases, and 8 bases stayed unmatched. The germline gives CDR1 MGHRA, CDR2 YSYEKL. The CDR3 loop spans 14 amino acids. The CDR3, as DNA: TGCGCCAGCGAGGGACAGGGAGCCGGCAATGAGCAGTTCTTC. Protein product: CASEGQGAGNEQFF.

This chain connects TRBV11-1 to TRBJ1-1; D is uncertain. Germline CDR1 is SGHAT and CDR2 is FQDESV (reference sequence). The CDR3 spans 12 residues. Trimming removed 4 bases at V and 6 bases at J, with 9 bases between. CDR3 region: CASSSESPEAFF. In DNA, the CDR3 is TGTGCCAGCAGCTCCGAAAGCCCTGAAGCTTTCTTT. The whole variable domain, filled in from reference TRBV11-1 and TRBJ1-1, reads EAEVAQSPRYKITEKSQAVAFWCDPISGHATLYWYRQILGQGPELLVQFQDESVVDDSQLPKDRFSAERLKGVDSTLKIQPAELGDSAMYLCASSSESPEAFFGQGTRLTVV.

Only a few counts were recorded for this clonotype. The rearrangement uses TRBV12-5 and TRBJ2-1, with D perhaps TRBD1 (5 bases). Trimming removed 7 bases at V and 0 bases at J, with 13 bases between. CDR1 LGHNT and CDR2 FRNRAP come from the germline V gene. The CDR3 has 15 residues. The CDR3 here is CASAVQASSYNEQFF. The DNA for the CDR3 is TGTGCTAGTGCCGTACAGGCGAGCTCCTACAATGAGCAGTTCTTC.

This clonotype was counted between two and nine times. The V call is TRBV29-1, the J call TRBJ1-2; tentative D call: TRBD1 (5 bases). The CDR3 runs to 12 residues. Germline CDR1 reads SQVTM; CDR2 reads ANQGSEA. V dropped 4 bases and J dropped 8 bases, with 14 bases sitting between them. As DNA, the CDR3 is TGCAGCGTTGGATCGGGGGGAGAAGGCTACACCTTC. Translated, it gives CSVGSGGEGYTF. Looking up the rest from reference TRBV29-1 and TRBJ1-2 gives the full variable domain: SAVISQKPSRDICQRGTSLTIQCQVDSQVTMMFWYRQQPGQSLTLIATANQGSEATYESGFVIDKFPISRPNLTFSTLTVSNMSPEDSSIYLCSVGSGGEGYTFGSGTRLTVV.

This chain connects TRBV20-1 to TRBJ2-7; no clear D. The CDR3 is 14 residues long. The V end was cut by 3 bases, the J end by 5 bases, with 17 bases between. CDR1 is DFQATT and CDR2 is SNEGSKA in the germline V gene (reference sequence). This chain's CDR3 is CSASRSRYYDEQYF. CDR3 coding DNA: TGCAGTGCTAGCAGGAGTCGGTATTACGACGAGCAGTACTTC.

The chain combines TRBV29-1 with TRBJ1-2, with a possible D match to TRBD1 (5 bases). CDR3 length: 19 amino acids. The germline gives CDR1 SQVTM, CDR2 ANQGSEA. Trimming took 0 bases from V and 4 from J, leaving 27 bases between them. The CDR3 DNA follows: TGCAGCGTTGAAGATCAGTACGATACTGGGGCTTATGGTGTCTATGGCTACACCTTC. As protein: CSVEDQYDTGAYGVYGYTF. Drawing the rest from reference TRBV29-1 and TRBJ1-2, the complete variable domain is SAVISQKPSRDICQRGTSLTIQCQVDSQVTMMFWYRQQPGQSLTLIATANQGSEATYESGFVIDKFPISRPNLTFSTLTVSNMSPEDSSIYLCSVEDQYDTGAYGVYGYTFGSGTRLTVV.

This chain connects TRBV20-1 to TRBJ1-1, with 9 bases lining up with TRBD1. Unmatched junction bases numbered 14, after V lost 3 bases and J lost 3 bases. Germline V gives CDR1 DFQATT, CDR2 SNEGSKA (reference sequence). The CDR3 sequence is 17 residues long. The chain's CDR3 is CSASHGQGLAWDTEAFF. CDR3 sequence (DNA): TGCAGTGCTAGTCACGGACAGGGGCTCGCGTGGGACACTGAAGCTTTCTTT.